A single sample gave rise to the 9 T cell receptor beta chains below, sequenced in a study of Ad26.COV2.S vaccination and SARS-CoV-2 variants. Sample treatment: 15 to 20 received Ad26.COV2.S at low or high dose, single or two shots; roughly five received placebo; per-sample allocation not given. Sample collection was performed on day 63 after the first vaccine or placebo injection. Some clones are missing from TCRdb's copy, which holds only in-frame ones; the method was immunoSEQ multiplex PCR. The table has approximately 360,000 clones, 83% seen once. The specimen was peripheral blood, collected in a trial of Ad26.COV2.S vaccine versus placebo. The receptors come from a person between 18 and 59 years old who received the Ad26.COV2.S COVID-19 vaccine or a placebo.

CDR3 coding DNA: TGTGCCAGCAGCCAAACCGGGACAGGGGTCTACAATGAGCAGTTCTTC. Amino acids: CASSQTGTGVYNEQFF. The chain has TRBV14 and TRBJ2-1, with 10 bases matching TRBD1. The length of the CDR3 is 16 residues. Per the germline V gene, CDR1 is SGHDN and CDR2 is FVKESK. The J segment lost 3 bases and the V segment lost 2 bases, leaving 4 bases of the junction unmatched.

V gene TRBV11-3 combines with J gene TRBJ2-7, with a possible D match to TRBD1 (6 bases). The CDR3 extends over 11 amino acids. V lost 3 bases to trimming and J lost 7 bases, with 7 bases between them. Germline-derived CDR1 and CDR2 are SGHNT and YENEEA. CDR3 protein: CASSFQGEQYF. For the CDR3, the DNA is TGTGCCAGCAGCTTTCAGGGGGAGCAGTACTTC. Full variable domain (missing parts from reference TRBV11-3 and TRBJ2-7): EAGVVQSPRYKIIEKKQPVAFWCNPISGHNTLYWYLQNLGQGPELLIRYENEEAVDDSQLPKDRFSAERLKGVDSTLKIQPAELGDSAVYLCASSFQGEQYFGPGTRLTVT.

The chain recombines TRBV5-4 with TRBJ2-1; 10 bases match TRBD2. The germline V gene has CDR1 SGHNT and CDR2 YYREEE (reference sequence). With 3 bases clipped from V and 8 bases from J, the junction kept 8 bases outside the gene matches. The CDR3 spans 15 residues. CDR3 nucleotide sequence: TGTGCCAGCAGCTGGCATGCTAGCGGGGGATATGAGCAGTTCTTC. It yields the protein CASSWHASGGYEQFF. The full variable domain, completed using reference TRBV5-4 and TRBJ2-1, is ETGVTQSPTHLIKTRGQQVTLRCSSQSGHNTVSWYQQALGQGPQFIFQYYREEENGRGNFPPRFSGLQFPNYSSELNVNALELDDSALYLCASSWHASGGYEQFFGPGTRLTVL.

The chain employs TRBV5-1 and TRBJ1-1, with D tentatively TRBD1 (6 bases). The V and J ends lost 0 bases and 0 bases respectively, with 12 bases between them. The CDR3 length is 16 residues. CDR1 is SGHRS, CDR2 YFSETQ, per germline. The chain's CDR3 is CASSLGTGHLNTEAFF. In DNA form, the CDR3 reads TGCGCCAGCAGCTTGGGGACGGGACATTTGAACACTGAAGCTTTCTTT.

This sequence joins TRBV5-1 and TRBJ2-7; 10 nucleotides line up with TRBD2. Trimming took 5 bases from V and 4 from J; bases not matched to a gene: 6. The length of the CDR3 is 14 residues. Germline CDR1 reads SGHRS; CDR2 reads YFSETQ. The CDR3 region is CASRGLATLYEQYF. CDR3 DNA sequence: TGCGCCAGCAGGGGACTAGCGACACTTTACGAGCAGTACTTC.

The chain joins TRBV7-2 to TRBJ2-3, with 8 bases that match TRBD2. The CDR3 runs 18 residues. Germline CDR1 SGHTA, CDR2 FQGNSA. The V segment lost 2 bases and the J segment 0 bases; nucleotides outside the gene matches: 10. In DNA, the CDR3 is TGTGCCAGCAGCTTAAGGGTTGGGCTAGCGGGTAGCACAGATACGCAGTATTTT. Translating gives CASSLRVGLAGSTDTQYF.

In its sample, this clone was seen a few times. V is TRBV9 and J is TRBJ2-5; 8 positions match TRBD2. Germline V gene data show CDR1 as SGDLS and CDR2 as YYNGEE. Trimming took 3 bases from V and 5 from J; bases not matched to a gene: 9. The CDR3 spans 15 residues. The CDR3 region is CASSAERETGETQYF. As DNA, the CDR3 is TGTGCCAGCAGCGCCGAGCGGGAGACTGGGGAGACCCAGTACTTC.

J is TRBJ1-2 and V is TRBV3-1 (or the pseudogene TRBV3-2); D is possibly TRBD1 (5 bases). The ends were cut back, 6 bases at V and 3 bases at J, with 23 bases in the middle. The CDR3 runs 17 residues. In germline, CDR1 is LGHDT, CDR2 YNNKEL (reference sequence). CDR3 residues: CASRGTGFGAFDYGYTF. Here the CDR3 DNA reads TGTGCCAGCAGAGGAACAGGTTTCGGGGCCTTCGACTATGGCTACACCTTC.

The chain couples TRBV7-2 to TRBJ2-1; 11 nucleotides line up with TRBD2. Germline trimming cut 5 bases from V and 8 bases from J; bases unmatched to any gene: 14. CDR3 length: 17 amino acids. Looked up from germline, CDR1 is SGHTA and CDR2 is FQGNSA. The CDR3 nucleotides are TGTGCCAGCAGCCCGGTCGTAGCGGGGGGGCCTTTAGATGAGCAGTTCTTC. It translates to CASSPVVAGGPLDEQFF.